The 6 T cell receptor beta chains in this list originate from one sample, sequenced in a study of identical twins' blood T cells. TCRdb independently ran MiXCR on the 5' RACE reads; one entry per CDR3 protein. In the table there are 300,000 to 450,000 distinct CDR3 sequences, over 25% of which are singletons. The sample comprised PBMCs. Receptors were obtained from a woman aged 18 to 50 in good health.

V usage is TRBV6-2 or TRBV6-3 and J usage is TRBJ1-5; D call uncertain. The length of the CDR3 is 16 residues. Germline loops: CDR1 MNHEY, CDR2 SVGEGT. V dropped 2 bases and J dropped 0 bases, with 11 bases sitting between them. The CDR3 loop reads CASSYSVANSNQPQHF. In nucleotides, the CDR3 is TGTGCCAGCAGTTACAGTGTGGCGAATAGCAATCAGCCCCAGCATTTT.

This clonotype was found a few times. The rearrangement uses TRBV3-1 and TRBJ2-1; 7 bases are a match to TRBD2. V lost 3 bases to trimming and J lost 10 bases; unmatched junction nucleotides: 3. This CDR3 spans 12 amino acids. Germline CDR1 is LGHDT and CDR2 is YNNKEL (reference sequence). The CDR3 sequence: CASSHLLAEQFF. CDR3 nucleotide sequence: TGTGCCAGCAGCCACTTACTAGCGGAGCAGTTCTTC.

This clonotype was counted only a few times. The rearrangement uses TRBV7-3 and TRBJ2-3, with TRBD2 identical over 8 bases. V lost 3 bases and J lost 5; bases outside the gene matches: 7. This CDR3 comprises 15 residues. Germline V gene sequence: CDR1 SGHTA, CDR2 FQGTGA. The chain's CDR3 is CASSFAGGPRDTQYF. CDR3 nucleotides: TGTGCCAGCAGCTTTGCGGGGGGCCCTAGAGATACGCAGTATTTT.

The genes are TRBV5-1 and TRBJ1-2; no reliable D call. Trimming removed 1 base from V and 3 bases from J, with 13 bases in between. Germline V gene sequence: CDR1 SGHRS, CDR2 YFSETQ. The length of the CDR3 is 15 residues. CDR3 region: CASSLSRSEDYGYTF. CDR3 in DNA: TGCGCCAGCAGCTTGTCCCGTTCCGAAGACTATGGCTACACCTTC.

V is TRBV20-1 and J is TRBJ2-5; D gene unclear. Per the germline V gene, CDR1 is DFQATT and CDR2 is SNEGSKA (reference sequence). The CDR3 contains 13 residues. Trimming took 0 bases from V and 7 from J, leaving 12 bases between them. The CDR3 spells CSARDVRTGTQYF. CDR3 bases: TGCAGTGCTAGAGATGTCAGAACGGGGACCCAGTACTTC.

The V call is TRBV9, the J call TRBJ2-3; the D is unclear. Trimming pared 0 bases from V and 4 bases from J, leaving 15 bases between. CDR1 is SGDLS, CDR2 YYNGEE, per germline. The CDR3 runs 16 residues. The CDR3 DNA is TGTGCCAGCAGCGTAGGCGCCTTCGACTTTGCAGATACGCAGTATTTT. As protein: CASSVGAFDFADTQYF.